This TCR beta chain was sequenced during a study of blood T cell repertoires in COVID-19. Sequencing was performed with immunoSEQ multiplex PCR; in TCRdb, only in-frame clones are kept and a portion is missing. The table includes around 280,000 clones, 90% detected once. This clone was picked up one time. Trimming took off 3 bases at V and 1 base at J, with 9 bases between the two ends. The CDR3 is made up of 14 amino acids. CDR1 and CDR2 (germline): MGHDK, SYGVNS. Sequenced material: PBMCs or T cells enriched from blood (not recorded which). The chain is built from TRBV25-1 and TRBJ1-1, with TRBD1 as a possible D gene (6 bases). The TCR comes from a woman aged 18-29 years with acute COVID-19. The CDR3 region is CASSDPRGNTEAFF. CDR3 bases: TGTGCCAGCAGTGATCCCAGGGGGAACACTGAAGCTTTCTTT.